The 27 T cell receptor beta chains below come from one sample, sequenced in a study of CD8 T cells in ankylosing spondylitis. The study's findings and limits: Ankylosing spondylitis blood appeared to be characterized by a TCR beta motif of under 10 highly homologous variants.

TCRdb fed the 5' RACE reads into MiXCR, producing one record per CDR3 protein. This table has approximately 220,000 distinct CDR3 sequences, about 18% appearing once. Their antigens remain unidentified. Sequenced: blood, either unsorted or a sorted T cell fraction (not recorded which). These receptors all stem from a male donor with ankylosing spondylitis.

The rearrangement joins TRBV4-1 to TRBJ2-7; D is unclear. Germline V CDR1 and CDR2: MGHRA, YSYEKL. Trimming took 0 bases from V and 0 from J, leaving 9 bases between them. This CDR3 contains 15 residues. CDR3 in amino acids: CASSQEWRSSYEQYF. Here the CDR3 DNA reads TGCGCCAGCAGCCAAGAGTGGCGCAGCTCCTACGAGCAGTACTTC.

This chain uses TRBV12-3 or TRBV12-4 with TRBJ1-1; 9 nucleotides align to TRBD1. Trimming took 1 base from V and 5 from J; bases not matched to a gene: 5. The length of the CDR3 is 15 residues. The CDR3 is CASSLGTGVYTEAFF. The CDR3 bases are TGTGCCAGCAGTTTAGGGACAGGGGTTTATACTGAAGCTTTCTTT.

This clonotype was seen more than once but under ten times. The chain links TRBV11-2 to TRBJ2-1; the D is unclear. Per germline, CDR1 SGHAT and CDR2 FQNNGV. The CDR3 runs to 13 residues. V gave up 1 base and J gave up 10 bases, with 11 bases separating them. For the CDR3, the DNA is TGTGCCAGCAGCTTAGTGGCTTCCGCGGAGCAGTTCTTC. It codes for CASSLVASAEQFF.

This clonotype appeared many times. This chain connects TRBV7-8 to TRBJ2-7; 7 bases line up with TRBD1. Looked up from germline, CDR1 is SGHVS and CDR2 is FQNEAQ. This CDR3 is built from 12 residues. The V segment lost 3 bases and the J segment 6 bases; nucleotides outside the gene matches: 2. The chain's CDR3 is CASSFTGVEQYF. CDR3 nucleotides: TGTGCCAGCAGCTTTACAGGGGTCGAGCAGTACTTC.

The chain carries TRBV20-1 and TRBJ1-1, with D uncertain. The CDR3 contains 12 residues. V shed 0 bases and J shed 2 bases, with 4 bases lying between them. Germline CDR1 reads DFQATT; CDR2 reads SNEGSKA (reference sequence). CDR3 loop: CSAREPNTEAFF. The CDR3 DNA reads as TGCAGTGCTAGAGAACCAAACACTGAAGCTTTCTTT.

A few counts support this clonotype. This chain uses TRBV10-3 with TRBJ2-7; tentatively, D is TRBD1 (5 bases). V was cut by 6 bases and J by 5 bases, with 14 bases left in between. The V gene's germline CDR1 is ENHRY and CDR2 SYGVKD. The CDR3 consists of 13 residues. CDR3 protein: CAISLDNTDEQYF. CDR3 coding DNA: TGTGCCATCAGCCTGGACAACACTGACGAGCAGTACTTC.

This clonotype came up a few times. This rearrangement joins TRBV4-1 to TRBJ1-1; maybe TRBD1 (5 bases). The V gene lost 0 bases and the J gene lost 6 bases, with 14 bases spanning the gap. The germline CDR1 and CDR2 sequences are MGHRA and YSYEKL. The CDR3 spans 15 residues. CDR3 DNA: TGCGCCAGCAGCCAAGATGGGACGGTTACCTCTGAAGCTTTCTTT. It is translated as CASSQDGTVTSEAFF.

This clonotype was seen more than once but under ten times. This chain connects TRBV4-1 to TRBJ1-4; 8 bases are a match to TRBD1. Per the germline V gene, CDR1 is MGHRA and CDR2 is YSYEKL. With 1 base clipped from V and 7 bases from J, the junction kept 5 bases outside the gene matches. The CDR3 totals 15 residues. In DNA, the CDR3 is TGCGCCAGCAGCCAAGTTGACAGGGGAAGTGAAAAACTGTTTTTT. Translating gives CASSQVDRGSEKLFF.

The chain is built from TRBV15 and TRBJ2-1; 9 positions match TRBD1. V lost 3 bases and J lost 4; bases outside the gene matches: 7. Looked up from germline, CDR1 is LNHNV and CDR2 is YYDKDF (reference sequence). The CDR3 totals 16 residues. The CDR3 DNA reads as TGTGCCACCAGCAGTCAGGACAGGGGATTTTACAATGAGCAGTTCTTC. It encodes CATSSQDRGFYNEQFF.

This clonotype was seen only a few times. The CDR3: CASSQGQRADGNGYTF. CDR3 bases: TGTGCCAGCAGCCAAGGGCAACGGGCCGACGGGAATGGCTACACCTTC. The rearrangement uses TRBV4-2 and TRBJ1-2; the D is unclear. CDR1 is LGHNA, CDR2 YNFKEQ, per germline. CDR3 length: 16 amino acids. V was trimmed by 1 base and J by 6 bases, leaving 18 bases between them.

This clonotype was seen many times. This chain connects TRBV12-3 or TRBV12-4 to TRBJ2-1; 14 bases fit TRBD2. Trimming removed 4 bases from V and 9 bases from J; junction bases left unmatched: 5. The CDR3 totals 15 residues. The DNA of the CDR3 is TGTGCCAGCAGTTCGGGACTAGCGGGAGTTACTGAGCAGTTCTTC. It specifies CASSSGLAGVTEQFF.

The count of this clonotype is one. The chain links TRBV27 to TRBJ2-1; 13 bases line up with TRBD2. This CDR3 is 17 amino acids long. Trimming removed 7 bases from V and 4 bases from J; junction bases left unmatched: 10. Germline CDR1 reads MNHEY; CDR2 reads SMNVEV (reference sequence). This chain's CDR3 is CASTSWTSGSRYNEQFF. Here the CDR3 DNA reads TGTGCCAGCACCTCATGGACTAGCGGGAGTCGGTACAATGAGCAGTTCTTC.

There are a few counts of this clonotype. This chain connects TRBV29-1 to TRBJ2-3; D is unclear. The CDR3 runs to 13 residues. Per the germline V gene, CDR1 is SQVTM and CDR2 is ANQGSEA. V lost 1 base and J lost 4, with 9 bases in between. This CDR3 is CSVEVRNSDTQYF. The CDR3 DNA follows: TGCAGCGTTGAAGTCCGTAACTCAGATACGCAGTATTTT.

The chain carries TRBV15 and TRBJ1-6; 7 nucleotides line up with TRBD1. Unmatched junction bases numbered 6, after V lost 1 base and J lost 6 bases. Per germline, CDR1 LNHNV and CDR2 YYDKDF (reference sequence). There are 16 residues in the CDR3. CDR3 DNA: TGTGCCACCAGCAGAGGAGCCGGGACAGCTAATTCACCCCTCCACTTT. Protein sequence: CATSRGAGTANSPLHF.

The V and J genes are TRBV5-1 and TRBJ1-1, with TRBD1 matching over 8 bases. CDR3 length: 12 residues. Trimming took 5 bases from V and 10 from J; bases not matched to a gene: 7. The germline V gene has CDR1 SGHRS and CDR2 YFSETQ. CDR3 residues: CASRTGQGRAFF. CDR3 DNA: TGCGCCAGCAGGACAGGACAGGGTCGAGCTTTCTTT.

The count of this clonotype is one. This chain uses TRBV7-2 with TRBJ2-7; D might be TRBD2 (5 bases). The germline V gene encodes CDR1 SGHTA and CDR2 FQGNSA. V was clipped by 8 bases and J by 0 bases, with 14 bases between them. The CDR3 loop spans 14 amino acids. The CDR3, as DNA: TGTGCCAGCTCCGATTACGGGGTCTCCTACGAGCAGTACTTC. It is translated as CASSDYGVSYEQYF.

This clonotype occurred a few times. This chain uses TRBV7-9 with TRBJ2-7; TRBD2 aligns across 13 bases. Germline assignment: CDR1 SEHNR and CDR2 FQNEAQ (reference sequence). The CDR3 is 16 amino acids. With 2 bases clipped from V and 3 bases from J, the junction kept 4 bases outside the gene matches. The CDR3 region has the DNA TGTGCCAGCAGCTTACCGAGGACTAGCGGGAGCTACGAGCAGTACTTC. Protein sequence: CASSLPRTSGSYEQYF.

V usage is TRBV4-1 and J usage is TRBJ1-1; possibly TRBD1 for D (5 bases). The CDR3 runs 14 residues. V was cut by 1 base and J by 3 bases, with 9 bases left in between. Per germline, CDR1 MGHRA and CDR2 YSYEKL. The DNA of the CDR3 is TGCGCCAGCAGCCAAGTTACGGGGGACACTGAAGCTTTCTTT. This gives the protein CASSQVTGDTEAFF.

This chain connects TRBV15 to TRBJ1-2, with D maybe TRBD1 (5 bases). CDR1 is LNHNV, CDR2 YYDKDF, per germline (reference sequence). CDR3 length: 18 residues. Between the trimmed V and J ends, which lost 0 bases and 1 base, there was a span of 18 bases. The chain's CDR3 is CATSRDRREGSFNYGYTF. The DNA of the CDR3 is TGTGCCACCAGCAGAGATAGAAGGGAGGGGTCGTTTAACTATGGCTACACCTTC.

This clonotype came up a few times. The gene calls are TRBV12-3 or TRBV12-4 and TRBJ1-2; no definite D call. The CDR3 runs 11 residues. V gave up 3 bases and J gave up 13 bases, with 12 bases separating them. This CDR3 is CASSLAGFSTF. The CDR3 DNA is TGTGCCAGCAGTTTGGCGGGGTTTTCCACCTTC.

This clonotype was seen more than once but under ten times. The V and J genes are TRBV7-8 and TRBJ1-6; no clear D gene. V dropped 1 base and J dropped 10 bases, with 14 bases sitting between them. The CDR3 is 15 amino acids. Germline loops: CDR1 SGHVS, CDR2 FQNEAQ. The CDR3 nucleotides read TGTGCCAGCAGCTTAGATCCCATTGGGATGTCACCCCTCCACTTT. Translating it yields CASSLDPIGMSPLHF.

V is TRBV28 and J is TRBJ1-5; D unclear. V shed 5 bases and J shed 0 bases, with 17 bases lying between them. The CDR3 contains 17 residues. Germline lookup yields CDR1 MDHEN and CDR2 SYDVKM. CDR3 amino acids: CASSPGFSVYSNQPQHF. The CDR3, as DNA: TGTGCCAGCAGTCCTGGATTTAGTGTCTATAGCAATCAGCCCCAGCATTTT.

This clonotype has only a few counts. The chain recombines TRBV7-8 with TRBJ2-5, with 12 nucleotides matching TRBD2. Germline V gene data show CDR1 as SGHVS and CDR2 as FQNEAQ. The CDR3 covers 18 residues. J gave up 3 bases and V 5 bases, and 13 bases lay outside the gene matches. CDR3 sequence reads: CASSANPSGRGWEETQYF. CDR3 sequence (DNA): TGTGCCAGCAGCGCAAATCCTAGCGGGAGGGGTTGGGAAGAGACCCAGTACTTC. The variable domain in full, completed from reference TRBV7-8 and TRBJ2-5, reads GAGVSQSPRYKVAKRGQDVALRCDPISGHVSLFWYQQALGQGPEFLTYFQNEAQLDKSGLPSDRFFAERPEGSVSTLKIQRTQQEDSAVYLCASSANPSGRGWEETQYFGPGTRLLVL.

This clonotype was seen a handful of times. This rearrangement joins TRBV4-3 to TRBJ2-1; perhaps TRBD2 as D (6 bases). The V gene lost 4 bases and the J gene lost 5 bases, with 12 bases spanning the gap. Germline V gene lookup returns CDR1 LGHNA and CDR2 YSLEER. The CDR3 is 14 amino acids. CDR3 sequence reads: CASSPGTYDNEQFF. CDR3 coding DNA: TGCGCCAGCAGCCCCGGGACTTATGACAATGAGCAGTTCTTC.

The chain carries TRBV29-1 and TRBJ1-2; D ambiguous. The CDR3 consists of 11 residues. The V gene lost 3 bases and the J gene lost 6 bases, with 8 bases spanning the gap. Germline V gene data show CDR1 as SQVTM and CDR2 as ANQGSEA. Here the CDR3 DNA reads TGCAGCGTTGAGGAGGGAGATGGCTACACCTTC. Translated, it gives CSVEEGDGYTF.

This clonotype showed up just a few times. The chain employs TRBV28 and TRBJ1-5; TRBD1 might be the D (6 bases). Germline lookup yields CDR1 MDHEN and CDR2 SYDVKM. V lost 3 bases to trimming and J lost 7 bases, with 13 bases between them. This CDR3 is 14 amino acids long. CDR3 residues: CASSLLAGEQPQHF. The CDR3 nucleotides are TGTGCCAGCAGTTTGTTAGCAGGGGAGCAGCCCCAGCATTTT.

The genes are TRBV19 and TRBJ2-2; D possibly uses TRBD1 or TRBD2 (6 bases each). The germline CDR1 and CDR2 sequences are LNHDA and SQIVND (reference sequence). The CDR3 covers 17 residues. V dropped 0 bases and J dropped 4 bases, with 15 bases sitting between them. The CDR3 reads CASSIEWVQGGTGELFF. The CDR3 DNA sequence: TGTGCCAGTAGTATAGAATGGGTACAGGGAGGCACCGGGGAGCTGTTTTTT.